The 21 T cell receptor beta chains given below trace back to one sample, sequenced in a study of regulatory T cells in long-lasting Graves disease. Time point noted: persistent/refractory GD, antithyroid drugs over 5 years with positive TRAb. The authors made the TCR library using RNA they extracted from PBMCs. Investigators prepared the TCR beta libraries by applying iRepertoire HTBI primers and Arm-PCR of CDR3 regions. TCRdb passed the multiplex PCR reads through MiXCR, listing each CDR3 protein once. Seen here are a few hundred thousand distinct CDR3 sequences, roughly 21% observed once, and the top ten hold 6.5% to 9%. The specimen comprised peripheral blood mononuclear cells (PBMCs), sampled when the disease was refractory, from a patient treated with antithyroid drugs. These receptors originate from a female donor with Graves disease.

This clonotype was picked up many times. The CDR3, as DNA: TGTGCCAGCGACGACCCAACAGGTTTGAATGAAGCTTTCTTT. This codes for CASDDPTGLNEAFF. The chain joins TRBV7-9 to TRBJ1-1, with D possibly matching TRBD1 (5 bases). From germline, CDR1 is SEHNR and CDR2 FQNEAQ (reference sequence). The CDR3 extends over 14 amino acids. Trimming removed 8 bases from V and 7 bases from J, with 20 bases in between. Combining the CDR3 with reference TRBV7-9 and TRBJ1-1 gives the whole variable domain DTGVSQNPRHKITKRGQNVTFRCDPISEHNRLYWYRQTLGQGPEFLTYFQNEAQLEKSRLLSDRFSAERPKGSFSTLEIQRTEQGDSAMYLCASDDPTGLNEAFFGQGTRLTVV.

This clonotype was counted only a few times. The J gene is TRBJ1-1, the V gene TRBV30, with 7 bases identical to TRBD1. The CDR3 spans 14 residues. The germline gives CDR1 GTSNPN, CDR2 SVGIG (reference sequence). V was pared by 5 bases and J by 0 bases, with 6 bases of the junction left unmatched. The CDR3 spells CAWASGQLNTEAFF. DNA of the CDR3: TGTGCCTGGGCGTCGGGACAGCTGAACACTGAAGCTTTCTTT.

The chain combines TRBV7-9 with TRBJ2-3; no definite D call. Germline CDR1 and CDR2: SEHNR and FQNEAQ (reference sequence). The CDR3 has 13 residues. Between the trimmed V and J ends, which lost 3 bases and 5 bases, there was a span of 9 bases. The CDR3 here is CASSLASEDTQYF. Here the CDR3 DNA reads TGTGCCAGCAGCTTGGCCTCCGAAGATACGCAGTATTTT. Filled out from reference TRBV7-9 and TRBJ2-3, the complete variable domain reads DTGVSQNPRHKITKRGQNVTFRCDPISEHNRLYWYRQTLGQGPEFLTYFQNEAQLEKSRLLSDRFSAERPKGSFSTLEIQRTEQGDSAMYLCASSLASEDTQYFGPGTRLTVL.

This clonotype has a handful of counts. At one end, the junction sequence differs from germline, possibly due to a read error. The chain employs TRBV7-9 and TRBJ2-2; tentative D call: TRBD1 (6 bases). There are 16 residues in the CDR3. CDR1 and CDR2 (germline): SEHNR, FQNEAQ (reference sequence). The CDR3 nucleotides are TGTGCCAGCAGGCCCAAGACCACAGGGTCCACCGGGGAGCTGCTTTTT. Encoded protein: CASRPKTTGSTGELLF.

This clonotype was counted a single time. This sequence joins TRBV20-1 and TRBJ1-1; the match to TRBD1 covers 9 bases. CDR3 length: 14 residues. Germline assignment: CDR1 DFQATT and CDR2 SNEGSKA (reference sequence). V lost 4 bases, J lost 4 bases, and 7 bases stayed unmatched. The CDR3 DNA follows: TGCAGTGCTATGCCGGGACAGGGAAGCACTGAAGCTTTCTTT. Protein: CSAMPGQGSTEAFF.

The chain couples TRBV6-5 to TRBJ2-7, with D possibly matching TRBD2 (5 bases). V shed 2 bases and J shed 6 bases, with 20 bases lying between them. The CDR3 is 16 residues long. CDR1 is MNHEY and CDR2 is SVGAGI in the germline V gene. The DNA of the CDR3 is TGTGCCAGCAGTTACGCGCGGCCCGGGATAGGGAGCGAGCAGTACTTC. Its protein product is CASSYARPGIGSEQYF.

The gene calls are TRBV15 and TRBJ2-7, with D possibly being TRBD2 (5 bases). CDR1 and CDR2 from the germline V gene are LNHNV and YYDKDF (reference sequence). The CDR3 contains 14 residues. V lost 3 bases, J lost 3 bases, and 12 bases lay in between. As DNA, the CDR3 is TGTGCCACCAGCAGTGGCCTAGAGGGCTACGAGCAGTACTTC. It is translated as CATSSGLEGYEQYF.

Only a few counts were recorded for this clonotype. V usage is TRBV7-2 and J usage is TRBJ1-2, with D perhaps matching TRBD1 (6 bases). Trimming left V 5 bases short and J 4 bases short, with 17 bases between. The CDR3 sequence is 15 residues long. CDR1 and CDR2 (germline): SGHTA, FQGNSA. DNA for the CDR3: TGTGCCAGCAGCCCAGAGGGGGGTACTGGCTATGGCTACACCTTC. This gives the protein CASSPEGGTGYGYTF.

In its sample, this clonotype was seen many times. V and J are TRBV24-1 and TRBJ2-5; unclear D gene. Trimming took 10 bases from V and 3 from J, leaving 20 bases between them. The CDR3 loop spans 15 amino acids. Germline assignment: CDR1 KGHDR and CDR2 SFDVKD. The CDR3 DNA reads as TGTGCCACTAGAAAAGTGTGCAGATGCGAAGAGACCCAGTACTTC. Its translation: CATRKVCRCEETQYF.

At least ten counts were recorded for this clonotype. The CDR3 sequence: CAITRGQDTEAFF. The DNA of the CDR3 is TGTGCCATAACGAGGGGGCAGGACACTGAAGCTTTCTTT. This chain uses TRBV10-3 with TRBJ1-1; 7 bases match TRBD1. The V segment lost 9 bases and the J segment 3 bases; nucleotides outside the gene matches: 7. The length of the CDR3 is 13 residues. Germline V lookup: CDR1 ENHRY, CDR2 SYGVKD.

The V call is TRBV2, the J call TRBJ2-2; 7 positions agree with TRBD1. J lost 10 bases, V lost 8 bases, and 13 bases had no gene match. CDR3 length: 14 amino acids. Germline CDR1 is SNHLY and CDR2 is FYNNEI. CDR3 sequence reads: CASSWTGLSVELFF. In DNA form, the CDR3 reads TGTGCCAGCTCCTGGACAGGCCTTTCCGTGGAGCTGTTTTTT.

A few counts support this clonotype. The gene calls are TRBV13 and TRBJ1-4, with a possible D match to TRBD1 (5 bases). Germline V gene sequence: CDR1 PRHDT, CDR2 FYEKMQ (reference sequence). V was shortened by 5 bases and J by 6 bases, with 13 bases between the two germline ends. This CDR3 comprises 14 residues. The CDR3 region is CASSQGRVDEKLFF. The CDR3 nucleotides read TGTGCCAGCAGCCAGGGAAGGGTAGATGAAAAACTGTTTTTT.

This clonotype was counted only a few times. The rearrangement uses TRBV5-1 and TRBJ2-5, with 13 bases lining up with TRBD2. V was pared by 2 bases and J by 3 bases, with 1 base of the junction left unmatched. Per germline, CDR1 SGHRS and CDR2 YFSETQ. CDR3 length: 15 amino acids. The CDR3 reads CASSLGTSGKETQYF. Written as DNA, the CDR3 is TGCGCCAGCAGCTTAGGGACTAGCGGGAAAGAGACCCAGTACTTC.

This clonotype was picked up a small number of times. The CDR3 here is CASSQASGGYEQYF. CDR3 in DNA: TGTGCCAGCAGCCAAGCTAGCGGGGGCTACGAGCAGTACTTC. The gene calls are TRBV4-2 and TRBJ2-7, with 10 bases aligning to TRBD2. Per the germline V gene, CDR1 is LGHNA and CDR2 is YNFKEQ. The CDR3 length is 14 residues. The J segment lost 3 bases and the V segment lost 1 base, leaving 0 bases of the junction unmatched.

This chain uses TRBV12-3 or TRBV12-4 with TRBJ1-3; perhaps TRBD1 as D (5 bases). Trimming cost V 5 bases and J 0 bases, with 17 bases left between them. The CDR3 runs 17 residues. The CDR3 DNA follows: TGTGCCAGCAGTCCCCAGGAGACAGCAAGCTCTGGAAACACCATATATTTT. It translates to CASSPQETASSGNTIYF.

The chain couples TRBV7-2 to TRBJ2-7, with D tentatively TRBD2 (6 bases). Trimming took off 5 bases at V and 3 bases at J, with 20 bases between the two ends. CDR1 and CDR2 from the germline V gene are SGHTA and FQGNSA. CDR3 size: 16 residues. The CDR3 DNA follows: TGTGCCAGCAGCCCCGACGGGACTCGGAGTAGCTACGAGCAGTACTTC. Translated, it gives CASSPDGTRSSYEQYF.

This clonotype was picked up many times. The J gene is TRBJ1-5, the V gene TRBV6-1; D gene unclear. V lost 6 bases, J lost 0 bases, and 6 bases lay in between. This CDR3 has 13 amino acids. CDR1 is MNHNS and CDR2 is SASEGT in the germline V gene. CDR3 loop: CASRGYSNQPQHF. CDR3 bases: TGTGCCAGCAGGGGATATAGCAATCAGCCCCAGCATTTT.

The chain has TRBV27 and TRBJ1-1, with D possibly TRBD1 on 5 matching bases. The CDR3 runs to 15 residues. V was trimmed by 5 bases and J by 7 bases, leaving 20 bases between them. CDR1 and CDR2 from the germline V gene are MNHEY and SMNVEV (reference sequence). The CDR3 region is CASSQHSSRQYEAFF. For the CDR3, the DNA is TGTGCCAGCAGTCAACATAGCTCCCGACAGTATGAAGCTTTCTTT.

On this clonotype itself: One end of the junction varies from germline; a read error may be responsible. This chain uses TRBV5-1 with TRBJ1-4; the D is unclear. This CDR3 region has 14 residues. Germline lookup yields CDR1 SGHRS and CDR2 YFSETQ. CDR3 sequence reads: CASRSEGFNEKLFF. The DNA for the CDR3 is TGTGCCAGCAGATCGGAGGGATTTAATGAAAAACTGTTTTTT.

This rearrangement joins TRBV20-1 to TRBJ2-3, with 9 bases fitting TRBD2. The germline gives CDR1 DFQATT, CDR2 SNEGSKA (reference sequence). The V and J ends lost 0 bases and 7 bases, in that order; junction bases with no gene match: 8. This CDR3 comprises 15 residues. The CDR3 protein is CSARDRGRAANTQYF. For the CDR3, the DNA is TGCAGTGCTAGAGATCGCGGGAGGGCCGCAAATACGCAGTATTTT.

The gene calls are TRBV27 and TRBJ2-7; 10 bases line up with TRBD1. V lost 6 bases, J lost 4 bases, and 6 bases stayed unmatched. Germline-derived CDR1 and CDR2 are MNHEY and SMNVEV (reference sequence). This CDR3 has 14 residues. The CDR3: CASSSWDRGYEQYF. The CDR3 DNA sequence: TGTGCCAGCAGCTCTTGGGACAGGGGATACGAGCAGTACTTC.